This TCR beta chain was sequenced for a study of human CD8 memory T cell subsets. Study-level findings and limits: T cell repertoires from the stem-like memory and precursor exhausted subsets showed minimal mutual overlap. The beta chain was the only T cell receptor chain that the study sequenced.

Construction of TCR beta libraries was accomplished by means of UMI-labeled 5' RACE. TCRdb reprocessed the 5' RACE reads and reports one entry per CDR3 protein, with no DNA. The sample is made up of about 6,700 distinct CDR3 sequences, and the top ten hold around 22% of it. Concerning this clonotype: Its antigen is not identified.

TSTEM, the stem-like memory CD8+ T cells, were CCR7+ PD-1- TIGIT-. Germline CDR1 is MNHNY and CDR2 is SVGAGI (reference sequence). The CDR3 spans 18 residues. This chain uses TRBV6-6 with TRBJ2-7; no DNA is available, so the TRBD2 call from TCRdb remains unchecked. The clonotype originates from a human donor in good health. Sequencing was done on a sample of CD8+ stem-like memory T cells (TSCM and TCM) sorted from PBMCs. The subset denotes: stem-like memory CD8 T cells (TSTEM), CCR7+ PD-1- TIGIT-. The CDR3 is CASSLFPPGLAGTYEQYF.